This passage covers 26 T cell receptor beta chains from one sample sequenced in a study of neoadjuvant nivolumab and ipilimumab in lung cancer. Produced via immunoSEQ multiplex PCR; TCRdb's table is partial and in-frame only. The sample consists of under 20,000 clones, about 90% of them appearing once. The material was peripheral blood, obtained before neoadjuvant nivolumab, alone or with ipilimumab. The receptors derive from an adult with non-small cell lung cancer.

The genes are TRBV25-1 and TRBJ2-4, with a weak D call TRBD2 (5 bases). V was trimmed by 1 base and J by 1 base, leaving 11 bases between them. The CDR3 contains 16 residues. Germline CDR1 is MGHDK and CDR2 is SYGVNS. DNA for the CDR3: TGTGCCAGCAGTGAATCGAGGGCGGTCGCCAAAAACATTCAGTACTTC. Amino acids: CASSESRAVAKNIQYF.

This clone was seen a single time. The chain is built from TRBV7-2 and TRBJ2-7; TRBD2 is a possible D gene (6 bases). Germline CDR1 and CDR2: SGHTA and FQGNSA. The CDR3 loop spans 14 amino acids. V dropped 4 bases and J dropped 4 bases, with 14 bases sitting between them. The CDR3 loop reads CASSSGTGRYEQYF. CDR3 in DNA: TGTGCCAGCAGCTCCGGTACGGGGAGGTACGAGCAGTACTTC.

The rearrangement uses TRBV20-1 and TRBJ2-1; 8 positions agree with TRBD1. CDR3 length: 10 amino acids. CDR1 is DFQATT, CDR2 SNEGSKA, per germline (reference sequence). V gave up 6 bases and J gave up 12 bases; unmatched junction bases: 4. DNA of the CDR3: TGCAGTGCGACCGGGACAGGGCAGTTCTTC. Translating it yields CSATGTGQFF.

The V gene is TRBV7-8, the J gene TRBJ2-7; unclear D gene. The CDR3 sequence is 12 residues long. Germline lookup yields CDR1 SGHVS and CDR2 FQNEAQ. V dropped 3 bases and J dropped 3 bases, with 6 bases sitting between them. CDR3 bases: TGTGCCAGCAGCTTGAAGGGCTACGAGCAGTACTTC. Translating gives CASSLKGYEQYF.

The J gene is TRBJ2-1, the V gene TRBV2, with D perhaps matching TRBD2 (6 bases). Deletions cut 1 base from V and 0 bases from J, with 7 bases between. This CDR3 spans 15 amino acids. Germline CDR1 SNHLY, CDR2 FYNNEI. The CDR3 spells CASSEGGNSYNEQFF. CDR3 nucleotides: TGTGCCAGCAGTGAAGGCGGGAACTCCTACAATGAGCAGTTCTTC.

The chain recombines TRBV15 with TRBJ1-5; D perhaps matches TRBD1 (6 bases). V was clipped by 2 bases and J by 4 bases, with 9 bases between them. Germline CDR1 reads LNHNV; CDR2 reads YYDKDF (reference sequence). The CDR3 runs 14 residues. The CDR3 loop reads CATSRRGGNQPQHF. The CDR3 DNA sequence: TGTGCCACCAGCAGAAGAGGGGGGAATCAGCCCCAGCATTTT.

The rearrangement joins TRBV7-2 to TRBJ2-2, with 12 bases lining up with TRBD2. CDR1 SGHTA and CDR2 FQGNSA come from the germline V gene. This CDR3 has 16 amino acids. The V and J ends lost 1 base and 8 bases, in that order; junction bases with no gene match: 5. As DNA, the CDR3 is TGTGCCAGCAGCTTAGGGACTAGCGGGATGCGAGGGGAGCTGTTTTTT. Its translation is CASSLGTSGMRGELFF.

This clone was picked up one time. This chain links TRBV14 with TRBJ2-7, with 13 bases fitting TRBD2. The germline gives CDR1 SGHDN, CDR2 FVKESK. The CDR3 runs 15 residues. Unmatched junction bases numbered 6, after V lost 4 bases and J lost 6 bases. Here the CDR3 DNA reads TGTGCCAGCAGCCCCCTGACTAGCGGGGGGTCCGAGCAGTACTTC. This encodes CASSPLTSGGSEQYF.

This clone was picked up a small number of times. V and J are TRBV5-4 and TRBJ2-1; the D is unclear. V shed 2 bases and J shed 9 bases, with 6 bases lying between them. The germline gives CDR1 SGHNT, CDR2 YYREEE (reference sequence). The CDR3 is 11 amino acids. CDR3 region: CASSFPGEQFF. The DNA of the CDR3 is TGTGCCAGCAGCTTCCCGGGTGAGCAGTTCTTC. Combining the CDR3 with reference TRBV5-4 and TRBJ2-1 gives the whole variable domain ETGVTQSPTHLIKTRGQQVTLRCSSQSGHNTVSWYQQALGQGPQFIFQYYREEENGRGNFPPRFSGLQFPNYSSELNVNALELDDSALYLCASSFPGEQFFGPGTRLTVL.

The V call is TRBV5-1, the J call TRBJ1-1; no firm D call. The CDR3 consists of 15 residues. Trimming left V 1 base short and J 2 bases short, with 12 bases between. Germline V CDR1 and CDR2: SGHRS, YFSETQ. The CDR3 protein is CASSLHREVNTEAFF. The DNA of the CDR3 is TGCGCCAGCAGCTTGCACCGGGAGGTAAACACTGAAGCTTTCTTT.

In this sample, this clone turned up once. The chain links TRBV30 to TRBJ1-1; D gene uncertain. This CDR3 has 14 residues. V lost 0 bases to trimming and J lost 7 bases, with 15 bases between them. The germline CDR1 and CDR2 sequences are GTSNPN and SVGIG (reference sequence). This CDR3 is CAWSVLAFHGEAFF. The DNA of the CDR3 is TGTGCCTGGAGTGTACTGGCTTTCCACGGTGAAGCTTTCTTT.

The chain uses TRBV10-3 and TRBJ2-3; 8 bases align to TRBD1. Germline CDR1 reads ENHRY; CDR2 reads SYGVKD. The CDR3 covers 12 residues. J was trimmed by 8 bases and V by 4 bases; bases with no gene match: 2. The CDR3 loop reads CAISGDRPTQYF. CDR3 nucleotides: TGTGCCATCAGTGGGGACAGGCCTACGCAGTATTTT.

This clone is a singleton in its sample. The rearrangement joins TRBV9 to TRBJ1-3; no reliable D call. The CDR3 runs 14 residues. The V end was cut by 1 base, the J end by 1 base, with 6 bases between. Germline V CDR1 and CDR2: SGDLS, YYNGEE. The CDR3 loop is CASSVSVSGNTIYF. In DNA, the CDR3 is TGTGCCAGCAGCGTATCAGTGTCTGGAAACACCATATATTTT. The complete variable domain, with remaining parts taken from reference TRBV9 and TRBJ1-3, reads DSGVTQTPKHLITATGQRVTLRCSPRSGDLSVYWYQQSLDQGLQFLIQYYNGEERAKGNILERFSAQQFPDLHSELNLSSLELGDSALYFCASSVSVSGNTIYFGEGSWLTVV.

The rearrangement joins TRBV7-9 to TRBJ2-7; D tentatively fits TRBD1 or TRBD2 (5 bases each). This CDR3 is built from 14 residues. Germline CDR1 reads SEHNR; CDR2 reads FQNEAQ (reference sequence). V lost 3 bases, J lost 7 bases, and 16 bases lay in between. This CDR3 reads CASSFHGALGEQYF. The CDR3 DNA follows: TGTGCCAGCAGCTTCCACGGGGCCTTAGGGGAGCAGTACTTC.

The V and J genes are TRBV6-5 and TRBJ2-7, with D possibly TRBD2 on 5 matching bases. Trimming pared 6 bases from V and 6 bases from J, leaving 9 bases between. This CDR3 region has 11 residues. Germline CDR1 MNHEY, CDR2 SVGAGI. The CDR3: CASSTRGEQYF. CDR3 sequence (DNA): TGTGCCAGCAGCACTCGGGGCGAGCAGTACTTC.

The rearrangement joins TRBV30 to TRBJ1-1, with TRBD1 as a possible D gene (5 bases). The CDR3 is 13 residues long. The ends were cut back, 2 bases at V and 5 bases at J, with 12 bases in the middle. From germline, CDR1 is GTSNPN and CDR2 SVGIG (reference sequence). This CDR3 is CAWSSGMGTEAFF. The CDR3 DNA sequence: TGTGCCTGGAGTTCAGGGATGGGGACTGAAGCTTTCTTT.

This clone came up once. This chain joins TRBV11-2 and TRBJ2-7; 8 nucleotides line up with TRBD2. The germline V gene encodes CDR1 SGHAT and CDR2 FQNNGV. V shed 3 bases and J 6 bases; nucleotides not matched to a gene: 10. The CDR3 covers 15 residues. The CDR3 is CASSFITGLDPEQYF. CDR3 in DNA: TGTGCCAGCAGCTTCATCACGGGACTAGATCCCGAGCAGTACTTC.

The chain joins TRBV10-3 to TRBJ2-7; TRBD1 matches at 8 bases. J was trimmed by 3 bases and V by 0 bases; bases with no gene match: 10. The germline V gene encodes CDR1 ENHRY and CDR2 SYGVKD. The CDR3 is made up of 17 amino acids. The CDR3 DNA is TGTGCCATCAGTGAGTCCGAGGGCAGGGGGCGCATCTACGAGCAGTACTTC. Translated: CAISESEGRGRIYEQYF.

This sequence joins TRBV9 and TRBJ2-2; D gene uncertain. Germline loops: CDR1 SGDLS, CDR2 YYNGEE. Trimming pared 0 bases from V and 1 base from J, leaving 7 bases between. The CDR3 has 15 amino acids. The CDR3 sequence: CASSVGSQNTGELFF. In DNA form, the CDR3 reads TGTGCCAGCAGCGTAGGGTCCCAGAACACCGGGGAGCTGTTTTTT. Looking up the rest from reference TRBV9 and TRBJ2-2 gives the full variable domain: DSGVTQTPKHLITATGQRVTLRCSPRSGDLSVYWYQQSLDQGLQFLIQYYNGEERAKGNILERFSAQQFPDLHSELNLSSLELGDSALYFCASSVGSQNTGELFFGEGSRLTVL.

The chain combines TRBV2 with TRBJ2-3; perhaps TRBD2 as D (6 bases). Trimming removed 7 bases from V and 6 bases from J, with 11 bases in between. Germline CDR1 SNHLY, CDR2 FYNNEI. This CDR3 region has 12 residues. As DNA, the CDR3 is TGTGCCAGCACCTCGAGCGGGGATACGCAGTATTTT. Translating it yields CASTSSGDTQYF.

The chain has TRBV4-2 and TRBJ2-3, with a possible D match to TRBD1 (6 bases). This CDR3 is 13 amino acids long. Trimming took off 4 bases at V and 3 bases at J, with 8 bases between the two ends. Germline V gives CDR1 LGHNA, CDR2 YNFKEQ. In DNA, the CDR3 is TGTGCCAGCAGCCGTGACAGGACAGATACGCAGTATTTT. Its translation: CASSRDRTDTQYF.

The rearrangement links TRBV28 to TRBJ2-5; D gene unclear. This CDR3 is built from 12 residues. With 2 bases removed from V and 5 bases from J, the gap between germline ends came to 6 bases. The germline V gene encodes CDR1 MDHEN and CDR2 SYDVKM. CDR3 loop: CASSLNGETQYF. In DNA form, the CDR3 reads TGTGCCAGCAGTTTAAATGGGGAGACCCAGTACTTC.

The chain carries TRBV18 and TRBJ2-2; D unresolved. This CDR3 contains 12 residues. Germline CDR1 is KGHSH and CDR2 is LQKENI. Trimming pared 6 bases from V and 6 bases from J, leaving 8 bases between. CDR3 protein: CASSLNAGELFF. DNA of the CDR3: TGTGCCAGCTCTCTTAACGCCGGGGAGCTGTTTTTT.

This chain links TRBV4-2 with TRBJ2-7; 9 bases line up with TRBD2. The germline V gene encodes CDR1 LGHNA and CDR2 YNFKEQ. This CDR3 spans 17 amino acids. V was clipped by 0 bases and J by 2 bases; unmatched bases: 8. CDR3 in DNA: TGTGCCAGCAGCCAAGATTCCCGACTAGCGGAGGCCTACGAGCAGTACTTC. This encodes CASSQDSRLAEAYEQYF.

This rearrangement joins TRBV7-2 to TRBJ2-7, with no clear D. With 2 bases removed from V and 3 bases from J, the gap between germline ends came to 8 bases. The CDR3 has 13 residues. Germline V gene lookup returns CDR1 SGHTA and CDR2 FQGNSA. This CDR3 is CASSLNRNYEQYF. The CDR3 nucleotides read TGTGCCAGCAGCTTAAACAGAAACTACGAGCAGTACTTC.

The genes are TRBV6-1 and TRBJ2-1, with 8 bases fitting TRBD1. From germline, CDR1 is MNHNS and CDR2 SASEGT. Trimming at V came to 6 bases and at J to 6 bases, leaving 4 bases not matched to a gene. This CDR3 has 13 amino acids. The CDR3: CASSGQGGNEQFF. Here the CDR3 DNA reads TGTGCCAGCAGCGGACAGGGTGGCAATGAGCAGTTCTTC.